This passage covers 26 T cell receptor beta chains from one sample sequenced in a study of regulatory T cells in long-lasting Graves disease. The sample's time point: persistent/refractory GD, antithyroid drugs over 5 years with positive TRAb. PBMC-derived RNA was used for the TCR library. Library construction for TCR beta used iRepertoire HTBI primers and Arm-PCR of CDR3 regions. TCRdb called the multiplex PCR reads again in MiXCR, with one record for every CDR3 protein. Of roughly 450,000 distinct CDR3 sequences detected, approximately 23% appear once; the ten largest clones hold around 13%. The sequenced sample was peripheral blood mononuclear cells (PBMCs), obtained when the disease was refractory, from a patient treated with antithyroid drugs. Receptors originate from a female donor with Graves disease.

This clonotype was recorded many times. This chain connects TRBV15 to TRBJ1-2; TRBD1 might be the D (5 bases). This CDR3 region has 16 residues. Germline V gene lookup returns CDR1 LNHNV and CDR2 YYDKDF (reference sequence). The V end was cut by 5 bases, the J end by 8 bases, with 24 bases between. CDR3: CATSRGGTVDRKGYTF. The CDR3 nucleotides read TGTGCCACCAGCCGGGGGGGGACCGTTGATCGCAAGGGCTACACCTTC.

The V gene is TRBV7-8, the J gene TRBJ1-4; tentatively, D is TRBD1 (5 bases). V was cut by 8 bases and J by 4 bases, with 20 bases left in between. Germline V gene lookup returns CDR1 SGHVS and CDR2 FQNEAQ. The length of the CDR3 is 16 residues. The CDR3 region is CASARIKGAVNEKLFF. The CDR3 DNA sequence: TGTGCCAGCGCTAGGATTAAAGGGGCAGTTAATGAAAAACTGTTTTTT. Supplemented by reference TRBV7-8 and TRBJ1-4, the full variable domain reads GAGVSQSPRYKVAKRGQDVALRCDPISGHVSLFWYQQALGQGPEFLTYFQNEAQLDKSGLPSDRFFAERPEGSVSTLKIQRTQQEDSAVYLCASARIKGAVNEKLFFGSGTQLSVL.

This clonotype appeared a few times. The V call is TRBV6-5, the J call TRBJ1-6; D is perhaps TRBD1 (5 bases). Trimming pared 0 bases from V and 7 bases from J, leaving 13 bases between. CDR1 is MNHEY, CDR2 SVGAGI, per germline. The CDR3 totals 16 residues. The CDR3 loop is CASSYSTGVGNSPLHF. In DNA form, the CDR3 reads TGTGCCAGCAGTTACTCGACGGGGGTGGGGAATTCACCCCTCCACTTT.

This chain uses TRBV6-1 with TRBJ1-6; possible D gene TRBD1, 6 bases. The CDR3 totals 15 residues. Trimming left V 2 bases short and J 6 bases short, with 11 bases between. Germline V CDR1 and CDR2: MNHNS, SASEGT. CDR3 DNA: TGTGCCAGCAGTGAAAGCCCAGGGGTTAATTCACCCCTCCACTTT. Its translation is CASSESPGVNSPLHF.

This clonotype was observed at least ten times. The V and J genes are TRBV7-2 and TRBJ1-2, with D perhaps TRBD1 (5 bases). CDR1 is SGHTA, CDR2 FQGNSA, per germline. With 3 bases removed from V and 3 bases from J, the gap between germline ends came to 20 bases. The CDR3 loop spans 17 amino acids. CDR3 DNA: TGTGCCAGCAGCTTGAACGGATTGGCAGGGAAATACTATGGCTACACCTTC. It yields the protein CASSLNGLAGKYYGYTF.

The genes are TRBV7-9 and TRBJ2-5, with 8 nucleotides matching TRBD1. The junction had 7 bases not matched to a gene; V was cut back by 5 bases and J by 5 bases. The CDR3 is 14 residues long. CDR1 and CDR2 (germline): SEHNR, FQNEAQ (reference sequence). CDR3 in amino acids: CASSLQGATETQYF. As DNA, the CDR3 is TGTGCCAGCAGCCTCCAGGGGGCCACCGAGACCCAGTACTTC.

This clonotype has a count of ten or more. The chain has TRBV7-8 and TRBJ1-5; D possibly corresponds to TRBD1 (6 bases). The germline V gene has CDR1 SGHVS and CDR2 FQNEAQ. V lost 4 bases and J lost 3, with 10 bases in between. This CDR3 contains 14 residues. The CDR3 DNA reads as TGTGCCAGCAGCTACACAGGGAACAATCAGCCCCAGCATTTT. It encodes CASSYTGNNQPQHF.

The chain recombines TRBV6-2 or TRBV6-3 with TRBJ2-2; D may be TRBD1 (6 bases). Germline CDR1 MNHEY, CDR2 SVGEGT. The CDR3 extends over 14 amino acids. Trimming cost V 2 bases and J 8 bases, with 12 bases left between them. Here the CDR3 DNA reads TGTGCCAGCAGTTACGGGGACACCCAAGGGGAGCTGTTTTTT. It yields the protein CASSYGDTQGELFF.

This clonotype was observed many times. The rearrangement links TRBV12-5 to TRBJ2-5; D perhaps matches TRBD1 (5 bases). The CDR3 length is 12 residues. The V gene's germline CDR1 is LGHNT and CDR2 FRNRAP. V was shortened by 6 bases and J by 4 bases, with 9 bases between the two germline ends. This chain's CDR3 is CASGGHLETQYF. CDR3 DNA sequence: TGTGCTAGTGGAGGACACCTAGAGACCCAGTACTTC.

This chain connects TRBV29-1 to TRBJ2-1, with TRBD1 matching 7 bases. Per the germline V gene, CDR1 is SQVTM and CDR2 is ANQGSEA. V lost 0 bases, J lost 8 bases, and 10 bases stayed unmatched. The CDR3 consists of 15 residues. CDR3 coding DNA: TGCAGCGTTGAAGAGGTAGAGGGGGCACGGGATGAGCAGTTCTTC. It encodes CSVEEVEGARDEQFF.

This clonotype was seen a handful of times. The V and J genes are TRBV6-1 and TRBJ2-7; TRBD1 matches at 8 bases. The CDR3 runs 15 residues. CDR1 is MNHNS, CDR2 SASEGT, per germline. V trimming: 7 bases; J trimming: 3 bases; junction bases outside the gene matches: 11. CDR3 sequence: CASTQGITGGYEQYF. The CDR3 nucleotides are TGTGCCAGCACTCAGGGAATTACAGGGGGCTACGAGCAGTACTTC.

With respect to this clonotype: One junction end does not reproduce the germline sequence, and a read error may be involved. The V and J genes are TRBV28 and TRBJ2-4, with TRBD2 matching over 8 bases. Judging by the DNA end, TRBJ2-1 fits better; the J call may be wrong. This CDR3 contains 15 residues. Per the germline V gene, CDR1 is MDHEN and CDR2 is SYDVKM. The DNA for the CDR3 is TGTGCCCGCAGTTTTCGGGCTAGCGGGTACAATGAGCAGTTCTTC. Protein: CARSFRASGYNEQFF.

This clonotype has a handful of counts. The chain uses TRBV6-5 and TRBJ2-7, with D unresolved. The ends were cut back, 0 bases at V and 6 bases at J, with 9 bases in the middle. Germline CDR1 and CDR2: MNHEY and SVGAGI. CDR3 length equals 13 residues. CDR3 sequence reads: CASSYSVGFEQYF. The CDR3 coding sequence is TGTGCCAGCAGTTACTCGGTGGGTTTCGAGCAGTACTTC.

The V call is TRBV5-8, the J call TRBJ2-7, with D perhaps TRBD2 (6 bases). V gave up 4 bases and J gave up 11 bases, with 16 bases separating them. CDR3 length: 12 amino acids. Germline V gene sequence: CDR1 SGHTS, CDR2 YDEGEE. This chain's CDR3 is CASSPRDSAEYF. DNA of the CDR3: TGTGCCAGCAGCCCGCGGGACTCTGCCGAGTACTTC.

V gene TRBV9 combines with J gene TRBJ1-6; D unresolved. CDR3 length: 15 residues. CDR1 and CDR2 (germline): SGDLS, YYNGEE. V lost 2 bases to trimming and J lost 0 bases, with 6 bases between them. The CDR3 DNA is TGTGCCAGCAGCGTGTCAGACTCCTATAATTCACCCCTCCACTTT. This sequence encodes CASSVSDSYNSPLHF.

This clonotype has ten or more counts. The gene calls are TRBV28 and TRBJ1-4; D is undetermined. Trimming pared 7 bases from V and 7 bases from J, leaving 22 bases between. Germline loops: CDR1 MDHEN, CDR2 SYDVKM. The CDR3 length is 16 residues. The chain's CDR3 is CASKTPSLLPAEKLFF. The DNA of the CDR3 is TGTGCCAGCAAGACCCCTTCACTCCTTCCTGCTGAAAAACTGTTTTTT.

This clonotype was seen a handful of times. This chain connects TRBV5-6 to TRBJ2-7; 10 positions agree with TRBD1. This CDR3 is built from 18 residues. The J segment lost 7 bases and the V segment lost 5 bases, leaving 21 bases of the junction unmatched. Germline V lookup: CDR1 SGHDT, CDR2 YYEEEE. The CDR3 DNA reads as TGTGCCAGCAGTTCGGGACAGGGGACTCTCCGATCCTACTTTGAGCAGTACTTC. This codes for CASSSGQGTLRSYFEQYF.

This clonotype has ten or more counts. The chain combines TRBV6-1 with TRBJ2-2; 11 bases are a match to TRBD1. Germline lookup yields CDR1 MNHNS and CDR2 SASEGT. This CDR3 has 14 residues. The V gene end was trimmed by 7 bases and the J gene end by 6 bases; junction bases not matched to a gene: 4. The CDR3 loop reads CASKGTGGPGELFF. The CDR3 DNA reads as TGTGCCAGCAAAGGGACAGGGGGACCCGGGGAGCTGTTTTTT.

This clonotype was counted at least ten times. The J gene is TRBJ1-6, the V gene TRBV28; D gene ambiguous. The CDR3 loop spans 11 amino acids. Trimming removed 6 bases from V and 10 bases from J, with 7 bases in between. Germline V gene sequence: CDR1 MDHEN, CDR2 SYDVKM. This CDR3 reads CASSLGSPLHF. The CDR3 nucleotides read TGTGCCAGCAGCTTAGGATCACCCCTCCACTTT.

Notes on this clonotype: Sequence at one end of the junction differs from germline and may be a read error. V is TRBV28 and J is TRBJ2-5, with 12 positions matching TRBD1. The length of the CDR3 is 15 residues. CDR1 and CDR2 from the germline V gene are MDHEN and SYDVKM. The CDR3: CASSLGTGGREAQYF. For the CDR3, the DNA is TGTGCCAGCAGTTTAGGGACAGGGGGCCGAGAGGCCCAGTACTTC. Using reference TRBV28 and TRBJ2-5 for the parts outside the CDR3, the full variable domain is DVKVTQSSRYLVKRTGEKVFLECVQDMDHENMFWYRQDPGLGLRLIYFSYDVKMKEKGDIPEGYSVSREKKERFSLILESASTNQTSMYLCASSLGTGGREAQYFGPGTRLLVL.

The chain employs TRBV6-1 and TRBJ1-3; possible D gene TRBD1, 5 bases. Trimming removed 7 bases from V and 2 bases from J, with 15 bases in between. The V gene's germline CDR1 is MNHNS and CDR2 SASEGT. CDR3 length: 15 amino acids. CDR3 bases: TGTGCCAGCAACGGGGCATCGAAGGCTGGAAACACCATATATTTT. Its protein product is CASNGASKAGNTIYF.

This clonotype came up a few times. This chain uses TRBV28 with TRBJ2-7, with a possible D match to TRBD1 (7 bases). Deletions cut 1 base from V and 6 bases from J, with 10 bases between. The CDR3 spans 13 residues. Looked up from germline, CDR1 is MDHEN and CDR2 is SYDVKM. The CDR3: CASSLSQGGEQYF. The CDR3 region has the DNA TGTGCCAGCAGTTTATCCCAGGGGGGCGAGCAGTACTTC.

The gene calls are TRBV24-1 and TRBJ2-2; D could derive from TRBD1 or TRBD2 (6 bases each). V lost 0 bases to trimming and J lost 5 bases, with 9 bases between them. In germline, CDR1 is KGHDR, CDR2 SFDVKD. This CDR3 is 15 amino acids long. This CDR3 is CATSDLRGRTGELFF. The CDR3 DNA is TGTGCCACCAGTGATTTGCGGGGGCGGACCGGGGAGCTGTTTTTT.

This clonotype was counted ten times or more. CDR3 residues: CASSETGPEAFF. DNA of the CDR3: TGTGCCAGCAGCGAGACAGGGCCTGAAGCTTTCTTT. The chain links TRBV7-2 to TRBJ1-1; 7 bases agree with TRBD1. After removal of 5 bases from V and 6 bases from J, the junction contained 3 bases not matched to a gene. This CDR3 is 12 amino acids long. The germline V gene encodes CDR1 SGHTA and CDR2 FQGNSA.

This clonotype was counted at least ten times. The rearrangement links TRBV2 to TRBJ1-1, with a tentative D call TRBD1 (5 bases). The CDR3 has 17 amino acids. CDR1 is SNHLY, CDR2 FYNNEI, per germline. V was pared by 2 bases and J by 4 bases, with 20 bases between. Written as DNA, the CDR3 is TGTGCCAGCAGTGAAAGTCCTCTAGCGGGGGGAGGCACTGAAGCTTTCTTT. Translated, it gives CASSESPLAGGGTEAFF.

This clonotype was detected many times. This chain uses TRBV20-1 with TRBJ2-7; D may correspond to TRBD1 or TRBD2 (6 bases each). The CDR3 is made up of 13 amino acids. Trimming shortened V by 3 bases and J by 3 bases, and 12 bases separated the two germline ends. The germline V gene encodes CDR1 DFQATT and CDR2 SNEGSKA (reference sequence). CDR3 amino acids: CSASWGAGYEQYF. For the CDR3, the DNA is TGCAGTGCTAGTTGGGGGGCAGGCTACGAGCAGTACTTC.